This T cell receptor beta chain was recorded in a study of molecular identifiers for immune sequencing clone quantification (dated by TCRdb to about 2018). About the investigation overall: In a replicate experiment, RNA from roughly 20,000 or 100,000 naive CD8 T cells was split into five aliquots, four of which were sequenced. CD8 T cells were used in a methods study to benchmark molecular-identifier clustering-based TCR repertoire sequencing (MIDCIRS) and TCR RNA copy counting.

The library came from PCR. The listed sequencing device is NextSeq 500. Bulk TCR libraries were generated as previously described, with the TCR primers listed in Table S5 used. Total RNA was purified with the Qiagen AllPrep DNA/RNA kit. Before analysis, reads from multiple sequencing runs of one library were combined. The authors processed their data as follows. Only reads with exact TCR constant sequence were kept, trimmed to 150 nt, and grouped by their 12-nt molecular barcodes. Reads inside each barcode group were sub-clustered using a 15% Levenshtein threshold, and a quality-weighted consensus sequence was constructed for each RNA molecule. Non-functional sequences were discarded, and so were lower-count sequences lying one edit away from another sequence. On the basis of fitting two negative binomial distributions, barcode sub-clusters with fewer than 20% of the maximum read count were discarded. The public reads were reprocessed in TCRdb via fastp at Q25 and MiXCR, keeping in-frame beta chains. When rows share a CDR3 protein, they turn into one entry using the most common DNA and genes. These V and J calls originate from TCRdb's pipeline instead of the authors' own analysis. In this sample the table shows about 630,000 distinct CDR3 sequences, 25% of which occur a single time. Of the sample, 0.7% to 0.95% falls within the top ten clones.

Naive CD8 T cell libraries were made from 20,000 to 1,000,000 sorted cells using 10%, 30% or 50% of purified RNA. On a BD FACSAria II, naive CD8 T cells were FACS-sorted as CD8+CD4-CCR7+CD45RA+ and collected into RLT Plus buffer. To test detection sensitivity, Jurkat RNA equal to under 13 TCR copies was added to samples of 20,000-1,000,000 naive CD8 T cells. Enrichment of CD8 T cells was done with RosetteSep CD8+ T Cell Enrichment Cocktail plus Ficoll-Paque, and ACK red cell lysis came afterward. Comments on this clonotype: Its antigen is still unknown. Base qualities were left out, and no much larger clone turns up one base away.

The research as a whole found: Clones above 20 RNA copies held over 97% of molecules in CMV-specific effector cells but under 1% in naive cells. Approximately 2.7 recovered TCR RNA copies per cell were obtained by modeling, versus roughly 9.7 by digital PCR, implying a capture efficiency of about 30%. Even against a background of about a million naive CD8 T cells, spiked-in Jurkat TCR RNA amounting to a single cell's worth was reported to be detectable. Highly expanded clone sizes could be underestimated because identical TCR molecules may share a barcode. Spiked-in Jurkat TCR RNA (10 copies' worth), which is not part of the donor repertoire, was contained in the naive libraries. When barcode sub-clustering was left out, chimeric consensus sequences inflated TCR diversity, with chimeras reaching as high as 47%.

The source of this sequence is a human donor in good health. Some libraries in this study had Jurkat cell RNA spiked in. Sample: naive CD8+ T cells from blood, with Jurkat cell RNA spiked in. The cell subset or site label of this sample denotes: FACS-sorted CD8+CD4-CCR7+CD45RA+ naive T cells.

In nucleotide form, the sequence is TGTGCCTGGAGAGAGGGCAGGGGGCGCAGGGATGAGCAGTTCTTC. The resulting protein is CAWREGRGRRDEQFF. The chain uses TRBV30 and TRBJ2-1, with 8 junctional bases fitting TRBD1. Taken from the germline V gene (reference sequence), the CDR1 and CDR2 loops are GTSNPN and SVGIG. Germline trimming: 3 bases from V, 8 bases from J; junction bases outside gene matches: 12. Spanning cysteine to phenylalanine, the CDR3 consists of 15 amino acids. Just the 45-base CDR3 DNA is kept, in frame starting at base 1.